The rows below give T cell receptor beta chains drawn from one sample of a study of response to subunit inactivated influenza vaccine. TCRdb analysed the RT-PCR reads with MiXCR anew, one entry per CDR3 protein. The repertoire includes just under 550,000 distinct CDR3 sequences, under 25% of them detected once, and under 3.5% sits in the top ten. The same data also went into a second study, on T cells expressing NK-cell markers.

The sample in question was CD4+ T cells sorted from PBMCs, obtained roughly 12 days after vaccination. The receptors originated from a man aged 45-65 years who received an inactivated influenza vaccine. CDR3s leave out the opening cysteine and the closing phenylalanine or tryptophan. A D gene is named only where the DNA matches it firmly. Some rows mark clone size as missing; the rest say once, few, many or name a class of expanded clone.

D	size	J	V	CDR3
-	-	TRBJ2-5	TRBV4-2	ASSQGGGKETQY
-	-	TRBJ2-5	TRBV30	AWSVPAGVQETQY
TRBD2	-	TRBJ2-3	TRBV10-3	AIKRGAGVADTQY
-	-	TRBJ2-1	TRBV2	ASSGARGLSYNEQF
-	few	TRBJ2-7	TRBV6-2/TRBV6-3	ASSYSAPGRRDYEQY
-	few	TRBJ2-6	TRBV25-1	ASSDGARSGANVLT
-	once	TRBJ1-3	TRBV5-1	ASSLVARSSGNTIY
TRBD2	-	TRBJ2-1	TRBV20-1	SAMGTSGSYEQF
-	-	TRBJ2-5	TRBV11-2	ASSLGTPGLETQY
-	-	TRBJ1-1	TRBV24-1	ATSDARKTEAF
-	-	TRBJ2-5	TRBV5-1	ASSLGSLAQETQY
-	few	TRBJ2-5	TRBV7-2	ASSLRSGTMGETQY
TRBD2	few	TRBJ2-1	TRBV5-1	ASSLTGGSSYNEQF
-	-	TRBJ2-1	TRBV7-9	ASSLALTTAYNEQF
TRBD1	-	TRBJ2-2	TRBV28	ASSFERGRPGELF
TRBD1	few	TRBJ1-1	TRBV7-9	ASSFRGWGEAF
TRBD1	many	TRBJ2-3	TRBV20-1	SAKLGTGTQY
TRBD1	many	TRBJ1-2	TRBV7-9	ASSPGGALNYGYT
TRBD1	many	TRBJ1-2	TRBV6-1	ASSTPDREKGGYT
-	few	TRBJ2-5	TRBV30	AWIPSDGEPQETQY